This T cell receptor beta chain is drawn from a study of T cell changes during pregnancy in multiple sclerosis. This CDR3 is 13 amino acids long. Per the germline V gene, CDR1 is SGHRS and CDR2 is YFSETQ. Trimming took off 4 bases at V and 4 bases at J, with 9 bases between the two ends. Clones were sequenced by immunoSEQ multiplex PCR, and TCRdb holds only the in-frame ones, with some missing. The data show 45,000 to 55,000 clones, about 93% seen once. Specimen: CD4+ T cells from peripheral blood mononuclear cells, collected after pregnancy. The TCR comes from a female donor in good health, enrolled as a control in a pregnancy study. This chain links TRBV5-1 with TRBJ2-1; perhaps TRBD1 as D (5 bases). DNA for the CDR3: TGCGCCAGCAGCACGACAGAGTACAATGAGCAGTTCTTC. As protein: CASSTTEYNEQFF. Supplemented by reference TRBV5-1 and TRBJ2-1, the full variable domain reads KAGVTQTPRYLIKTRGQQVTLSCSPISGHRSVSWYQQTPGQGLQFLFEYFSETQRNKGNFPGRFSGRQFSNSRSEMNVSTLELGDSALYLCASSTTEYNEQFFGPGTRLTVL.